This paragraph reports one T cell receptor (beta chain). As originally analysed: Amplification of reference gene primers was used by the study to estimate nucleated cell counts. The repertoire was sequenced with immunoSEQ multiplex PCR; TCRdb's copy has only in-frame clones and lacks some. The V and J calls and clone size come from that table; D and trimming were worked out from the DNA. The sample carries roughly 240,000 clones, 75% to 85% recorded once. It was during active infection that Seattle patients were enrolled and then longitudinally followed. This entry is derived from a study of blood T cell repertoires in COVID-19. About the study: Sources were T cells, B-cell-depleted T cells, or PBMCs; the material itself was cDNA or gDNA.

Between the trimmed V and J ends, which lost 3 bases and 0 bases, there was a span of 15 bases. Germline V CDR1 and CDR2: DFQATT, SNEGSKA (reference sequence). This CDR3 contains 16 residues. The sample was peripheral blood. This TCR was recovered from a man between 45 and 60 years old with COVID-19, enrolled during active disease. The rearrangement joins TRBV20-1 to TRBJ2-4; no firm D call. The CDR3 DNA follows: TGCAGTGCTAGTGTTTTTAACAATTTAGCCAAAAACATTCAGTACTTC. Translating it yields CSASVFNNLAKNIQYF.